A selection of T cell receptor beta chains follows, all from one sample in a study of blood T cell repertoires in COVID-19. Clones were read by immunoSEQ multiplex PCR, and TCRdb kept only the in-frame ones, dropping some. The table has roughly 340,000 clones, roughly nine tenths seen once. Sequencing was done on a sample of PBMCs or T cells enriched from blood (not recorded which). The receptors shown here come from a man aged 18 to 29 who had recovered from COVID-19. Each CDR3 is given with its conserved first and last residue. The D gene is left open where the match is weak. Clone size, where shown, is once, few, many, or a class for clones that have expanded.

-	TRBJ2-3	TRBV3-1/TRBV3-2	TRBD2	CASSSRGGGQDTQYF	TGTGCCAGCAGCTCTCGGGGGGGCGGGCAGGATACGCAGTATTTT
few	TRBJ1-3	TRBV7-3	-	CASSSQGTSSGNTIYF	TGTGCCAGCAGCTCACAGGGAACCAGCTCTGGAAACACCATATATTTT
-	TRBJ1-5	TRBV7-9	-	CASSLHGGGNQPQHF	TGTGCCAGCAGCCTACATGGAGGAGGCAATCAGCCCCAGCATTTT
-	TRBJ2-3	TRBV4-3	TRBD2	CASSQDVASGSTDTQYF	TGCGCCAGCAGCCAAGACGTGGCTAGCGGTTCCACAGATACGCAGTATTTT
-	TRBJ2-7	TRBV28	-	CASSLNYEQYF	TGTGCCAGCAGCCTTAACTACGAGCAGTACTTC
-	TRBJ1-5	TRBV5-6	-	CASSLFLFGGSNQPQHF	TGTGCCAGCAGCTTGTTCTTATTCGGAGGCAGCAATCAGCCCCAGCATTTT
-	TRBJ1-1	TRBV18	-	CASSPVQGTSEAFF	TGTGCCAGCTCACCCGTACAGGGCACCTCTGAAGCTTTCTTT
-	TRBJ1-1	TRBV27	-	CASSLRSPNTEAFF	TGTGCCAGCAGTTTACGAAGCCCGAACACTGAAGCTTTCTTT
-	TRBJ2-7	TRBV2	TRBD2	CASSVEPGLAGTNEQYF	TGTGCCAGCAGTGTTGAGCCCGGACTAGCGGGAACTAACGAGCAGTACTTC
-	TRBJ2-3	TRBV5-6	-	CASSPTGDTQYF	TGTGCCAGCAGCCCCACGGGGGATACGCAGTATTTT
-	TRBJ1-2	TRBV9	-	CASSVARGANYGYTF	TGTGCCAGCAGCGTAGCTCGGGGGGCTAACTATGGCTACACCTTC
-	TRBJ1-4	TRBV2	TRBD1	CASKAGQGNEKLFF	TGTGCCAGCAAAGCGGGACAGGGTAATGAAAAACTGTTTTTT
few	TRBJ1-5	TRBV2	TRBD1	CASSSGQASNQPQHF	TGTGCCAGCAGTTCGGGACAGGCTAGCAATCAGCCCCAGCATTTT
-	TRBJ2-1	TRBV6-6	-	CASTPRELDEQFF	TGTGCCAGCACCCCGAGGGAGCTGGATGAGCAGTTCTTC
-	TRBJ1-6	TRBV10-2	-	CASRPPGSGSPLHF	TGCGCCAGCAGACCCCCGGGATCCGGTTCACCCCTCCACTTT
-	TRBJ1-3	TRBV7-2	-	CASSPMGASGNTIYF	TGTGCCAGCAGCCCTATGGGGGCTTCTGGAAACACCATATATTTT
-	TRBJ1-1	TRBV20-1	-	CSASPAGLYTEAFF	TGCAGTGCTAGTCCCGCAGGGCTCTATACTGAAGCTTTCTTT
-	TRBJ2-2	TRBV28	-	CASRTFQGSNTGELFF	TGTGCCAGCAGGACTTTTCAAGGCAGTAACACCGGGGAGCTGTTTTTT
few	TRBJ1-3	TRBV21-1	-	CASSNSRGLSGNTIYF	TGTGCCAGCAGCAACTCTAGGGGACTCTCTGGAAACACCATATATTTT
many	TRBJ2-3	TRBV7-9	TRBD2	CASPGSGGTSTDTQYF	TGTGCCAGCCCGGGTAGCGGGGGGACTAGCACAGATACGCAGTATTTT
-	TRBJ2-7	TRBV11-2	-	CASSPRTENEQYF	TGTGCCAGCAGCCCCAGAACAGAGAACGAGCAGTACTTC
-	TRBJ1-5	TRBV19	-	CASSIQPPGTHSNQPQHF	TGTGCCAGTAGTATACAGCCTCCGGGTACTCATAGCAATCAGCCCCAGCATTTT
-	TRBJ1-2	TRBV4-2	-	CASSQDGVWRAYGYTF	TGTGCCAGCAGCCAAGATGGGGTCTGGAGGGCATATGGCTACACCTTC
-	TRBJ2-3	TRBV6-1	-	CASSELGAASTDTQYF	TGTGCCAGCAGTGAATTAGGGGCCGCTAGCACAGATACGCAGTATTTT
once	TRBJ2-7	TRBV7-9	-	CASSLGIGSSYEQYF	TGTGCCAGCAGCCTGGGGATAGGGAGCTCCTACGAGCAGTACTTC
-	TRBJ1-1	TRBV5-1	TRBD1	CASYRQGARNTEAFF	TGCGCCAGCTATCGCCAGGGGGCTAGGAACACTGAAGCTTTCTTT
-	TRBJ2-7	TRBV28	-	CASKESQGLYEQYF	TGTGCCAGCAAGGAGTCCCAGGGGCTATACGAGCAGTACTTC
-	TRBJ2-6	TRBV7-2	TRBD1	CASSSRTGGAQGANVLTF	TGTGCCAGCAGCTCGAGGACAGGGGGCGCGCAAGGGGCCAACGTCCTGACTTTC
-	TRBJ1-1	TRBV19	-	CASSTPIGLRNTEAFF	TGTGCCAGTAGTACCCCTATCGGACTACGGAACACTGAAGCTTTCTTT
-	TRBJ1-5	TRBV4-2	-	CASSQVQDSNQPQHF	TGTGCCAGCAGCCAAGTACAGGATAGCAATCAGCCCCAGCATTTT
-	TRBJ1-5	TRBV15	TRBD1	CATSSAGTGNSQPQHF	TGTGCCACCAGCAGCGCCGGGACAGGGAATTCTCAGCCCCAGCATTTT
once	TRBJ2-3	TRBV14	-	CASSRTSTDTQYF	TGTGCCAGCAGTCGGACTAGCACAGATACGCAGTATTTT